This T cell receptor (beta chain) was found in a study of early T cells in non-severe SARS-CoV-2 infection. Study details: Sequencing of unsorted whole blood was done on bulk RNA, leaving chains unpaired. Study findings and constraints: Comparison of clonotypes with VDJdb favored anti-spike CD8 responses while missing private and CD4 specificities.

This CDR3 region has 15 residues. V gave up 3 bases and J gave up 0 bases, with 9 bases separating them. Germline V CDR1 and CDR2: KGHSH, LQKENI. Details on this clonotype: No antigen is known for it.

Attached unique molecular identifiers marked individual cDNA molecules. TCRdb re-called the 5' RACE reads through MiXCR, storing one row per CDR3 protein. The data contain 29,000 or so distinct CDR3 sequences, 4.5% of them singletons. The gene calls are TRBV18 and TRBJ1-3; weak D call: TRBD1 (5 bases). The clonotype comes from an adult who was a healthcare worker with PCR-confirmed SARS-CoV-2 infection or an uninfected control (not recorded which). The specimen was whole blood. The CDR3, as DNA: TGTGCCAGCTCACCTGCCGACAGCTCTGGAAACACCATATATTTT. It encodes CASSPADSSGNTIYF.